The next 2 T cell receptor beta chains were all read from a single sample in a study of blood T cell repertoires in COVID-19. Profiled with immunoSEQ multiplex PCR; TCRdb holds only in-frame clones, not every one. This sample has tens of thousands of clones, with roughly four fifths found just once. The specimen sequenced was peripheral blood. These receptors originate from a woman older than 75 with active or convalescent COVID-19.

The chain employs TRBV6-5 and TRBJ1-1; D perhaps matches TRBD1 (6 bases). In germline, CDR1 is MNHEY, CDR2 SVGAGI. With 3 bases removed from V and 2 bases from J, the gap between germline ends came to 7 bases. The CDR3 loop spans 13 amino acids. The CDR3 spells CASSYGTNTEAFF. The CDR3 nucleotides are TGTGCCAGCAGTTATGGGACAAACACTGAAGCTTTCTTT.

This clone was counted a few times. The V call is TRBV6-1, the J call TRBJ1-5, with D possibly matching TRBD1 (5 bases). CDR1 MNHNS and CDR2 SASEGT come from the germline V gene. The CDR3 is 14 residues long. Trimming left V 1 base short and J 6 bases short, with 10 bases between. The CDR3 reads CASSEGGAAQPQHF. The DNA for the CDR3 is TGTGCCAGCAGTGAAGGGGGCGCTGCTCAGCCCCAGCATTTT.